One and the same sample provided the 13 T cell receptor beta chains below, sequenced in a study of blood T cells in healthy people across ages. A J-beta primer mix and a sample-barcoded 5' primer were used in a second PCR of about 7 to 12 cycles. Each CDR3 protein is one row after TCRdb ran MiXCR on the 5' RACE reads. The sample lists about 680,000 distinct CDR3 sequences; approximately 49% were seen once. Source material: blood. The source is a woman aged 55 to 70 in good health.

The chain is built from TRBV5-6 and TRBJ1-4; 8 bases align to TRBD1. The V gene's germline CDR1 is SGHDT and CDR2 YYEEEE. The CDR3 contains 16 residues. The junction had 3 bases not matched to a gene; V was cut back by 2 bases and J by 0 bases. In nucleotides, the CDR3 is TGTGCCAGCAGCTTCAGGACAGGGACAACTAATGAAAAACTGTTTTTT. It translates to CASSFRTGTTNEKLFF.

The J gene is TRBJ2-6, the V gene TRBV4-2; TRBD1 or TRBD2 may be the D gene (5 bases each). Between the trimmed V and J ends, which lost 6 bases and 0 bases, there was a span of 12 bases. The CDR3 consists of 16 residues. Germline CDR1 is LGHNA and CDR2 is YNFKEQ. The CDR3: CASSELGASGANVLTF. CDR3 coding DNA: TGTGCCAGCAGTGAACTAGGGGCCTCTGGGGCCAACGTCCTGACTTTC.

The sample holds a few counts of this clonotype. V gene TRBV7-2 combines with J gene TRBJ2-7; maybe TRBD2 (6 bases). The V end was cut by 5 bases, the J end by 4 bases, with 15 bases between. Germline CDR1 SGHTA, CDR2 FQGNSA. The CDR3 has 14 residues. In DNA, the CDR3 is TGTGCCAGCAGCAAGTCGCGGGGCGCGTACGAGCAGTACTTC. It specifies CASSKSRGAYEQYF.

The CDR3 is CASSEKGTEYEQYF. CDR3 sequence (DNA): TGTGCCAGCAGTGAAAAGGGGACGGAGTACGAGCAGTACTTC. The chain joins TRBV25-1 to TRBJ2-7; D possibly uses TRBD1 or TRBD2 (5 bases each). Trimming shortened V by 2 bases and J by 4 bases, and 12 bases separated the two germline ends. Germline V gene lookup returns CDR1 MGHDK and CDR2 SYGVNS. The CDR3 has 14 amino acids.

This chain uses TRBV10-3 with TRBJ2-3; 7 nucleotides line up with TRBD2. Trimming took 10 bases from V and 3 from J; bases not matched to a gene: 19. From germline, CDR1 is ENHRY and CDR2 SYGVKD. This CDR3 region has 17 residues. CDR3 sequence reads: CATWGGRESPNTDTQYF. The CDR3 nucleotides read TGTGCCACCTGGGGGGGTCGGGAGTCACCGAATACAGATACGCAGTATTTT.

The V gene is TRBV20-1, the J gene TRBJ2-7, with 9 bases aligning to TRBD1. Germline trimming cut 1 base from V and 6 bases from J; bases unmatched to any gene: 10. The CDR3 runs to 15 residues. Germline V gives CDR1 DFQATT, CDR2 SNEGSKA (reference sequence). Here the CDR3 reads CSARAPFGQGSEQYF. The CDR3 nucleotides read TGCAGTGCTAGAGCTCCGTTTGGACAGGGGAGCGAGCAGTACTTC.

The chain couples TRBV30 to TRBJ1-2; the match to TRBD1 covers 9 bases. The CDR3 totals 15 residues. The V segment lost 3 bases and the J segment 2 bases; nucleotides outside the gene matches: 7. Looked up from germline, CDR1 is GTSNPN and CDR2 is SVGIG (reference sequence). The CDR3 DNA reads as TGTGCCTGGAGAGCCACCGGGACAGGGAACTATGGCTACACCTTC. Translated, it gives CAWRATGTGNYGYTF.

The chain combines TRBV7-2 with TRBJ1-5; D is perhaps TRBD1 (6 bases). Between the trimmed V and J ends, which lost 0 bases and 7 bases, there was a span of 16 bases. Looked up from germline, CDR1 is SGHTA and CDR2 is FQGNSA. The CDR3 extends over 16 amino acids. CDR3 nucleotides: TGTGCCAGCAGCTTAGCTACGGGGGCGCCTCCCCAGCCCCAGCATTTT. Its protein product is CASSLATGAPPQPQHF.

The V gene is TRBV20-1, the J gene TRBJ2-3; 9 bases are a match to TRBD2. The CDR3 contains 16 residues. The junction had 12 bases not matched to a gene; V was cut back by 3 bases and J by 5 bases. CDR1 and CDR2 from the germline V gene are DFQATT and SNEGSKA (reference sequence). For the CDR3, the DNA is TGCAGTGCTAGCGGTTTGATAGCGGGAGAAATAGATACGCAGTATTTT. Protein: CSASGLIAGEIDTQYF.

The chain couples TRBV20-1 to TRBJ2-3; D is ambiguous. The germline V gene has CDR1 DFQATT and CDR2 SNEGSKA (reference sequence). CDR3 length: 12 amino acids. V lost 2 bases, J lost 2 bases, and 5 bases lay in between. The CDR3 sequence: CSARYNTDTQYF. CDR3 bases: TGCAGTGCTAGATATAACACAGATACGCAGTATTTT.

The chain links TRBV6-6 to TRBJ2-7, with 14 bases aligning to TRBD2. This CDR3 is built from 16 residues. Per germline, CDR1 MNHNY and CDR2 SVGAGI (reference sequence). V lost 7 bases, J lost 7 bases, and 12 bases stayed unmatched. The CDR3 reads CASTQTSGRGVNEQYF. The CDR3 nucleotides are TGTGCCAGCACCCAGACTAGCGGGAGGGGGGTCAATGAGCAGTACTTC.

This rearrangement joins TRBV30 to TRBJ2-1; 8 nucleotides line up with TRBD2. Germline CDR1 reads GTSNPN; CDR2 reads SVGIG (reference sequence). This CDR3 has 15 residues. Unmatched junction bases numbered 7, after V lost 5 bases and J lost 1 base. The CDR3 DNA sequence: TGTGCCTGGCGTGGACTAGCAGATTCCTACAATGAGCAGTTCTTC. This encodes CAWRGLADSYNEQFF.

This clonotype has more than one count but fewer than ten. The chain couples TRBV6-6 to TRBJ2-7; 8 nucleotides agree with TRBD2. The CDR3 is 16 amino acids. Per germline, CDR1 MNHNY and CDR2 SVGAGI (reference sequence). The trim removed 2 bases at V and 5 bases at J, leaving 11 bases unmatched. For the CDR3, the DNA is TGTGCCAGCAGTTACCGCCCCCGCGGGAGGAACCACGAGCAGTACTTC. Translating it yields CASSYRPRGRNHEQYF.